Below are 22 T cell receptor beta chains sequenced from a single sample in a study of T cells in tuberculosis. Produced via immunoSEQ multiplex PCR; TCRdb's table is partial and in-frame only. The sample has approximately 49,000 clones, 90% to 95% seen once; the top ten hold over 1.1%. Time point noted: new active TB diagnosis, blood taken before or within 7 days of starting treatment. This sample comprised PBMCs, obtained at tuberculosis diagnosis. The receptors stem from an adult with tuberculosis.

DNA for the CDR3: TGTGCCACCAGCAGAGAGCCAGGAGGCAACGAGCAGTACTTC. Protein product: CATSREPGGNEQYF. The rearrangement uses TRBV15 and TRBJ2-7; TRBD2 might be the D (5 bases). Germline V gives CDR1 LNHNV, CDR2 YYDKDF (reference sequence). The V end lost 0 bases, the J end lost 5 bases, and 11 bases lay between the germline ends. This CDR3 comprises 14 residues.

This chain connects TRBV11-1 to TRBJ1-5; 11 bases map to TRBD1. From germline, CDR1 is SGHAT and CDR2 FQDESV (reference sequence). Trimming at V came to 6 bases and at J to 7 bases, leaving 8 bases not matched to a gene. CDR3 length: 15 residues. The CDR3 nucleotides are TGTGCCAGCAGTCAGGACAGGGGGCCTGGGCAGCCCCAGCATTTT. Translation gives CASSQDRGPGQPQHF.

The chain couples TRBV10-1 to TRBJ2-1, with D possibly being TRBD2 (6 bases). Germline CDR1 reads WNHNN; CDR2 reads SYGVQD (reference sequence). Trimming left V 0 bases short and J 5 bases short, with 8 bases between. The CDR3 sequence is 14 residues long. DNA of the CDR3: TGCGCCAGCAGTGAGTCACCTAGCGACAATGAGCAGTTCTTC. This encodes CASSESPSDNEQFF.

This sequence joins TRBV4-3 and TRBJ2-5; D is uncertain. The CDR3 is 15 residues long. CDR1 and CDR2 (germline): LGHNA, YSLEER. Trimming cost V 0 bases and J 5 bases, with 13 bases left between them. In nucleotides, the CDR3 is TGCGCCAGCAGCCAAGATTTTGGAGTGTGGGAGACCCAGTACTTC. Translated, it gives CASSQDFGVWETQYF.

This clone was seen a handful of times. V usage is TRBV11-2 and J usage is TRBJ2-7, with 7 bases aligning to TRBD2. This CDR3 is built from 15 residues. CDR1 and CDR2 (germline): SGHAT, FQNNGV. Trimming took 7 bases from V and 1 from J; bases not matched to a gene: 10. CDR3 in DNA: TGTGCCAGCACCGCGGCGGCTAGCGGATCCTACGAGCAGTACTTC. As protein: CASTAAASGSYEQYF.

Here the CDR3 reads CASTGLAGETQYF. The DNA for the CDR3 is TGTGCCAGTACGGGACTAGCGGGAGAGACCCAGTACTTC. The chain has TRBV19 and TRBJ2-5; the match to TRBD2 covers 12 bases. The V gene's germline CDR1 is LNHDA and CDR2 SQIVND (reference sequence). This CDR3 comprises 13 residues. Germline trimming cut 7 bases from V and 4 bases from J; bases unmatched to any gene: 1.

This chain joins TRBV30 and TRBJ2-1; 9 bases map to TRBD1. The germline gives CDR1 GTSNPN, CDR2 SVGIG (reference sequence). The trim removed 3 bases at V and 9 bases at J, leaving 9 bases unmatched. CDR3 length equals 14 residues. The CDR3 region is CAWRTTGGPGEQFF. CDR3 in DNA: TGTGCCTGGAGGACGACAGGGGGGCCAGGTGAGCAGTTCTTC.

V gene TRBV7-8 combines with J gene TRBJ1-5; D is perhaps TRBD1 (6 bases). The V end lost 1 base, the J end lost 6 bases, and 10 bases lay between the germline ends. This CDR3 has 14 residues. Germline values: CDR1 SGHVS, CDR2 FQNEAQ. The CDR3 coding sequence is TGTGCCAGCAGCTTAGTGGGAGGGGGTCAGCCCCAGCATTTT. Amino acid sequence: CASSLVGGGQPQHF. Full variable domain (remainder filled in from reference TRBV7-8 and TRBJ1-5): GAGVSQSPRYKVAKRGQDVALRCDPISGHVSLFWYQQALGQGPEFLTYFQNEAQLDKSGLPSDRFFAERPEGSVSTLKIQRTQQEDSAVYLCASSLVGGGQPQHFGDGTRLSIL.

This CDR3 is CASSLNPSYEQYF. The CDR3 region has the DNA TGCGCCAGCAGCTTGAATCCGTCCTACGAGCAGTACTTC. The chain recombines TRBV5-1 with TRBJ2-7; D not certain. Trimming pared 1 base from V and 1 base from J, leaving 6 bases between. The CDR3 consists of 13 residues. Germline loops: CDR1 SGHRS, CDR2 YFSETQ.

The rearrangement links TRBV28 to TRBJ2-7, with TRBD1 as a possible D gene (5 bases). Germline V gene data show CDR1 as MDHEN and CDR2 as SYDVKM. The CDR3 runs 14 residues. V lost 5 bases and J lost 1, with 12 bases in between. The CDR3 DNA reads TGTGCCAGCAGTCCCTGGACAAAATCCTACGAGCAGTACTTC. Amino acids: CASSPWTKSYEQYF.

The CDR3 reads CASGLAGGRTDTQYF. As DNA, the CDR3 is TGTGCTAGTGGTTTGGCGGGAGGACGCACAGATACGCAGTATTTT. The chain couples TRBV12-5 to TRBJ2-3, with 7 bases identical to TRBD2. The CDR3 sequence is 15 residues long. Germline lookup yields CDR1 LGHNT and CDR2 FRNRAP. The J segment lost 1 base and the V segment lost 1 base, leaving 2 bases of the junction unmatched.

The chain combines TRBV6-5 with TRBJ2-2; a possible D gene is TRBD2 (6 bases). The length of the CDR3 is 12 residues. Trimming removed 10 bases at V and 6 bases at J, with 12 bases between. Germline V gives CDR1 MNHEY, CDR2 SVGAGI. CDR3 nucleotides: TGTGCCATTAGGCGGGGAGCCGGGGAGCTGTTTTTT. Its protein product is CAIRRGAGELFF.

The V call is TRBV5-1, the J call TRBJ1-2; D is uncertain. This CDR3 region has 14 residues. The V and J ends lost 0 bases and 3 bases respectively, with 9 bases between them. The germline CDR1 and CDR2 sequences are SGHRS and YFSETQ. The CDR3 sequence is CASSLGGAYYGYTF. The CDR3 DNA is TGCGCCAGCAGCTTGGGGGGAGCGTACTATGGCTACACCTTC.

This chain links TRBV19 with TRBJ1-2; TRBD1 is a possible D gene (5 bases). The V end lost 6 bases, the J end lost 4 bases, and 9 bases lay between the germline ends. Per the germline V gene, CDR1 is LNHDA and CDR2 is SQIVND (reference sequence). CDR3 length equals 12 residues. The CDR3 is CASSSGGYGYTF. CDR3 coding DNA: TGTGCCAGTAGCTCGGGGGGCTATGGCTACACCTTC.

The chain combines TRBV5-5 with TRBJ2-5, with TRBD2 matching over 11 bases. This CDR3 has 17 residues. Germline trimming cut 0 bases from V and 0 bases from J; bases unmatched to any gene: 4. Germline CDR1 and CDR2: SGHKS and YYEKEE (reference sequence). CDR3 sequence reads: CASSLGLAGMYQETQYF. The CDR3, as DNA: TGTGCCAGCAGCTTGGGACTAGCGGGAATGTACCAAGAGACCCAGTACTTC.

The J gene is TRBJ1-1, the V gene TRBV4-3; 8 nucleotides match TRBD1. Germline V gives CDR1 LGHNA, CDR2 YSLEER. This CDR3 comprises 15 residues. J gave up 4 bases and V 1 base, and 5 bases lay outside the gene matches. Here the CDR3 reads CASSQGNTGGTEAFF. The CDR3 region has the DNA TGCGCCAGCAGCCAAGGGAATACAGGGGGCACTGAAGCTTTCTTT.

This chain joins TRBV6-1 and TRBJ2-2, with D possibly TRBD1 on 5 matching bases. CDR1 and CDR2 (germline): MNHNS, SASEGT. The CDR3 is 15 residues long. Trimming took 6 bases from V and 6 from J, leaving 17 bases between them. As DNA, the CDR3 is TGTGCCAGCAGCCGAGGTAACCTAGGGGCCGGGGAGCTGTTTTTT. Protein sequence: CASSRGNLGAGELFF.

The chain joins TRBV7-9 to TRBJ1-2; 7 bases are shared with TRBD1. Unmatched junction bases numbered 5, after V lost 0 bases and J lost 4 bases. Germline V gene sequence: CDR1 SEHNR, CDR2 FQNEAQ (reference sequence). This CDR3 region has 15 residues. The CDR3 DNA reads TGTGCCAGCAGCTTAGCGCCAGGGGGGACCTATGGCTACACCTTC. Translating gives CASSLAPGGTYGYTF. The full variable domain, completed using reference TRBV7-9 and TRBJ1-2, is DTGVSQNPRHKITKRGQNVTFRCDPISEHNRLYWYRQTLGQGPEFLTYFQNEAQLEKSRLLSDRFSAERPKGSFSTLEIQRTEQGDSAMYLCASSLAPGGTYGYTFGSGTRLTVV.

The chain couples TRBV28 to TRBJ2-7; a weak D match, TRBD2 (8 bases). V was shortened by 3 bases and J by 9 bases, with 15 bases between the two germline ends. CDR1 is MDHEN and CDR2 is SYDVKM in the germline V gene. The CDR3 runs 13 residues. Here the CDR3 reads CASSFTGGGGQYF. The CDR3, as DNA: TGTGCCAGCAGTTTCACGGGAGGGGGCGGGCAGTACTTC.

V gene TRBV30 combines with J gene TRBJ1-3, with 11 bases fitting TRBD1. The germline V gene encodes CDR1 GTSNPN and CDR2 SVGIG (reference sequence). The CDR3 loop spans 14 amino acids. V gave up 8 bases and J gave up 1 base; unmatched junction bases: 4. The CDR3 DNA reads TGTGCCGCGGGACAGGGGGGTTCTGGAAACACCATATATTTT. Protein sequence: CAAGQGGSGNTIYF.

The rearrangement uses TRBV13 and TRBJ2-5; possible D gene TRBD2, 7 bases. The CDR3 covers 14 residues. Trimming shortened V by 1 base and J by 4 bases, and 10 bases separated the two germline ends. CDR1 and CDR2 (germline): PRHDT, FYEKMQ (reference sequence). The CDR3 nucleotides read TGTGCCAGCAGCTTAGCGGGGGGCGTAGAGACCCAGTACTTC. It specifies CASSLAGGVETQYF.

The CDR3 is CASSHRGYMNTEAFF. The DNA for the CDR3 is TGTGCCAGCAGTCACCGGGGGTACATGAACACTGAAGCTTTCTTT. The chain has TRBV14 and TRBJ1-1, with D possibly being TRBD1 (5 bases). This CDR3 contains 15 residues. V lost 6 bases to trimming and J lost 0 bases, with 14 bases between them. Germline CDR1 SGHDN, CDR2 FVKESK.